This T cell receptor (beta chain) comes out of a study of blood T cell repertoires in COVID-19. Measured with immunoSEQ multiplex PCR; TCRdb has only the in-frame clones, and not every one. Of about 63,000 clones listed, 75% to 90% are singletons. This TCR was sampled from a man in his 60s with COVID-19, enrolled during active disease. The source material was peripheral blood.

The CDR3 loop is CASSPFGLAGLETQYF. For the CDR3, the DNA is TGTGCCAGCTCACCTTTCGGACTAGCGGGCTTAGAGACCCAGTACTTC. The chain uses TRBV18 and TRBJ2-5, with 11 bases aligning to TRBD2. V lost 3 bases and J lost 4; bases outside the gene matches: 7. The CDR3 covers 16 residues. Germline loops: CDR1 KGHSH, CDR2 LQKENI. The full variable domain, with the rest looked up from reference TRBV18 and TRBJ2-5, is NAGVMQNPRHLVRRRGQEARLRCSPMKGHSHVYWYRQLPEEGLKFMVYLQKENIIDESGMPKERFSAEFPKEGPSILRIQQVVRGDSAAYFCASSPFGLAGLETQYFGPGTRLLVL.